The text below deals with one T cell receptor beta chain. Source study methods: Estimation of nucleated cell counts was performed using reference gene primer amplification. Measured with immunoSEQ multiplex PCR; TCRdb has only the in-frame clones, and not every one. The V and J calls and clone size are taken from that table; D and trimming were inferred from the DNA. The sample has 100,000 or so clones, roughly 89% seen once. The sample is drawn from a study of blood T cell repertoires in COVID-19. The CDR3 runs to 15 residues. Trimming stripped 3 bases from V and 1 base from J, with 12 bases between. Looked up from germline, CDR1 is LNHDA and CDR2 is SQIVND (reference sequence).

The specimen sequenced was peripheral blood. The origin of this receptor is a man in his 70s with acute or convalescent COVID-19. This chain joins TRBV19 and TRBJ1-1; D is perhaps TRBD1 (6 bases). CDR3 DNA: TGTGCCAGTAGTATTTCGGACAGCCCGAACACTGAAGCTTTCTTT. Translation: CASSISDSPNTEAFF.